These 10 T cell receptor beta chains came from one sample sequenced in a study of CD8 T cells in ankylosing spondylitis. TCRdb reanalysed the 5' RACE reads using MiXCR and keeps one entry per CDR3 protein. The sample gives over 700,000 distinct CDR3 sequences, 15% to 20% of which show up once; around 20% is in the top ten. These receptors have no known antigen. Findings and limits, study-wide: Characteristic of ankylosing spondylitis blood, it appeared, was a TCR beta motif comprising eight highly homologous variants.

Sequenced material: blood, either unsorted or a sorted T cell fraction (not recorded which). These receptors originate from a male donor with ankylosing spondylitis.

This clonotype was observed a handful of times. V is TRBV29-1 and J is TRBJ2-2; D remains ambiguous. Germline CDR1 and CDR2: SQVTM and ANQGSEA. The CDR3 is 12 amino acids. The V end was cut by 4 bases, the J end by 3 bases, with 6 bases between. CDR3 nucleotide sequence: TGCAGCGTTGTCCTCGACACCGGGGAGCTGTTTTTT. Amino acid sequence: CSVVLDTGELFF.

This clonotype was seen only a few times. The chain has TRBV4-2 and TRBJ2-5, with 10 bases lining up with TRBD1. The CDR3 sequence is 16 residues long. Looked up from germline, CDR1 is LGHNA and CDR2 is YNFKEQ. J was trimmed by 3 bases and V by 3 bases; bases with no gene match: 7. Here the CDR3 DNA reads TGTGCCAGCAGCCAGGGACAGGGGAGTTTCGAAGAGACCCAGTACTTC. Its translation: CASSQGQGSFEETQYF.

This chain links TRBV2 with TRBJ2-1, with 7 bases identical to TRBD2. The trim removed 6 bases at V and 0 bases at J, leaving 8 bases unmatched. This CDR3 comprises 16 residues. Germline V gives CDR1 SNHLY, CDR2 FYNNEI. The CDR3 DNA sequence: TGTGCCAGCAGGGGAGGAGCGGGAAGCTCCTACAATGAGCAGTTCTTC. Protein: CASRGGAGSSYNEQFF.

This clonotype has more than one count but fewer than ten. The rearrangement joins TRBV14 to TRBJ1-1; D may be TRBD1 (6 bases). Germline CDR1 and CDR2: SGHDN and FVKESK. V lost 4 bases, J lost 4 bases, and 10 bases lay in between. The CDR3 has 13 amino acids. The CDR3 protein is CASSPGQFTEAFF. The CDR3 coding sequence is TGTGCCAGCAGCCCCGGACAGTTCACTGAAGCTTTCTTT.

J is TRBJ1-1 and V is TRBV12-3 or TRBV12-4; 9 nucleotides align to TRBD1. V shed 3 bases and J 6 bases; nucleotides not matched to a gene: 5. This CDR3 is 14 amino acids long. CDR3 sequence (DNA): TGTGCCAGCAGTTTTGACAGGGGGAGGCCTGAAGCTTTCTTT. Protein: CASSFDRGRPEAFF.

In this sample, this clonotype turned up a few times. This chain uses TRBV4-1 with TRBJ2-5; the D is unclear. Trimming pared 1 base from V and 4 bases from J, leaving 16 bases between. This CDR3 region has 16 residues. The germline CDR1 and CDR2 sequences are MGHRA and YSYEKL. CDR3 nucleotide sequence: TGCGCCAGCAGCCAAGGGGGTAAAGGCGGATCAGAGACCCAGTACTTC. Its translation is CASSQGGKGGSETQYF.

This clonotype has just a few counts. The V and J genes are TRBV6-1 and TRBJ1-4; D not certain. Looked up from germline, CDR1 is MNHNS and CDR2 is SASEGT. The CDR3 length is 14 residues. V dropped 10 bases and J dropped 8 bases, with 20 bases sitting between them. The CDR3 sequence is CATTARGKGEKLFF. CDR3 DNA: TGTGCCACCACGGCCCGGGGTAAGGGAGAAAAACTGTTTTTT.

In its sample, this clonotype was seen a few times. This is likely a read error, given that the CDR3 carries no conserved phenylalanine or tryptophan at its end. Because the CDR3's place on the DNA is in doubt, the DNA is left out and the CDR3 is given as listed by TCRdb. The V call is TRBV15, the J call TRBJ2-2. CDR1 and CDR2 from the germline V gene are LNHNV and YYDKDF (reference sequence). Including both end residues, the CDR3 is 10 amino acids long. CDR3 loop: CATSRDRCRA.

V is TRBV30 and J is TRBJ2-3; D uncertain. Looked up from germline, CDR1 is GTSNPN and CDR2 is SVGIG (reference sequence). Trimming pared 1 base from V and 4 bases from J, leaving 0 bases between. The CDR3 has 10 amino acids. The CDR3 DNA is TGTGCCTGGAGTGCAGATACGCAGTATTTT. Its protein product is CAWSADTQYF.

This sequence joins TRBV12-3 or TRBV12-4 and TRBJ2-1; 8 bases are shared with TRBD1. The CDR3 is 14 residues long. V lost 6 bases and J lost 6; bases outside the gene matches: 7. CDR3 residues: CASRGTGSLNEQFF. The CDR3, as DNA: TGTGCCAGCAGGGGGACAGGCAGCCTCAATGAGCAGTTCTTC.